The 5 T cell receptor beta chains presented below share a single source sample, sequenced in a study of T cell changes during pregnancy in multiple sclerosis. TCRdb keeps only in-frame clones here, not all; method: immunoSEQ multiplex PCR. The table records around 21,000 clones, about 88% of them present only once. Sequencing was performed on CD8+ T cells from peripheral blood mononuclear cells, taken in the third trimester of pregnancy. These receptors originate from a female donor in good health, enrolled as a control in a pregnancy study.

The chain carries TRBV28 and TRBJ2-4; 15 bases are shared with TRBD2. Losses at the gene ends were 2 bases for V and 2 bases for J; bases not matched to a gene: 7. This CDR3 has 19 amino acids. Germline CDR1 reads MDHEN; CDR2 reads SYDVKM. DNA of the CDR3: TGTGCCAGCAGTTTACGAGGACTAGCGGGAGGGTCATCCAAAAACATTCAGTACTTC. Amino acids: CASSLRGLAGGSSKNIQYF.

The chain combines TRBV11-2 with TRBJ2-7, with 8 bases that match TRBD2. The junction had 3 bases not matched to a gene; V was cut back by 5 bases and J by 3 bases. The CDR3 consists of 13 residues. Germline CDR1 SGHAT, CDR2 FQNNGV. The DNA for the CDR3 is TGTGCCAGCAGCCCCGGGACTAGCTACGAGCAGTACTTC. It is translated as CASSPGTSYEQYF. Drawing the rest from reference TRBV11-2 and TRBJ2-7, the complete variable domain is EAGVAQSPRYKIIEKRQSVAFWCNPISGHATLYWYQQILGQGPKLLIQFQNNGVVDDSQLPKDRFSAERLKGVDSTLKIQPAKLEDSAVYLCASSPGTSYEQYFGPGTRLTVT.

The chain carries TRBV7-3 and TRBJ2-5, with a possible D match to TRBD2 (5 bases). Trimming left V 5 bases short and J 5 bases short, with 15 bases between. Germline V lookup: CDR1 SGHTA, CDR2 FQGTGA. CDR3 size: 14 residues. The CDR3: CASSPTSLGETQYF. The CDR3 DNA reads as TGTGCCAGCAGCCCAACTAGTTTAGGGGAGACCCAGTACTTC.

The chain links TRBV4-1 to TRBJ2-1; 9 positions agree with TRBD1. The V gene's germline CDR1 is MGHRA and CDR2 YSYEKL. This CDR3 is 15 amino acids long. The junction had 2 bases not matched to a gene; V was cut back by 0 bases and J by 5 bases. The CDR3 DNA reads TGCGCCAGCAGCCAAGAAGGGGACAGGGACAATGAGCAGTTCTTC. Its translation: CASSQEGDRDNEQFF.

The chain carries TRBV6-5 and TRBJ2-7; D remains ambiguous. V dropped 3 bases and J dropped 4 bases, with 7 bases sitting between them. The CDR3 consists of 12 residues. CDR1 is MNHEY, CDR2 SVGAGI, per germline. The CDR3: CASSYSTYEQYF. Written as DNA, the CDR3 is TGTGCCAGCAGTTATTCCACATACGAGCAGTACTTC.